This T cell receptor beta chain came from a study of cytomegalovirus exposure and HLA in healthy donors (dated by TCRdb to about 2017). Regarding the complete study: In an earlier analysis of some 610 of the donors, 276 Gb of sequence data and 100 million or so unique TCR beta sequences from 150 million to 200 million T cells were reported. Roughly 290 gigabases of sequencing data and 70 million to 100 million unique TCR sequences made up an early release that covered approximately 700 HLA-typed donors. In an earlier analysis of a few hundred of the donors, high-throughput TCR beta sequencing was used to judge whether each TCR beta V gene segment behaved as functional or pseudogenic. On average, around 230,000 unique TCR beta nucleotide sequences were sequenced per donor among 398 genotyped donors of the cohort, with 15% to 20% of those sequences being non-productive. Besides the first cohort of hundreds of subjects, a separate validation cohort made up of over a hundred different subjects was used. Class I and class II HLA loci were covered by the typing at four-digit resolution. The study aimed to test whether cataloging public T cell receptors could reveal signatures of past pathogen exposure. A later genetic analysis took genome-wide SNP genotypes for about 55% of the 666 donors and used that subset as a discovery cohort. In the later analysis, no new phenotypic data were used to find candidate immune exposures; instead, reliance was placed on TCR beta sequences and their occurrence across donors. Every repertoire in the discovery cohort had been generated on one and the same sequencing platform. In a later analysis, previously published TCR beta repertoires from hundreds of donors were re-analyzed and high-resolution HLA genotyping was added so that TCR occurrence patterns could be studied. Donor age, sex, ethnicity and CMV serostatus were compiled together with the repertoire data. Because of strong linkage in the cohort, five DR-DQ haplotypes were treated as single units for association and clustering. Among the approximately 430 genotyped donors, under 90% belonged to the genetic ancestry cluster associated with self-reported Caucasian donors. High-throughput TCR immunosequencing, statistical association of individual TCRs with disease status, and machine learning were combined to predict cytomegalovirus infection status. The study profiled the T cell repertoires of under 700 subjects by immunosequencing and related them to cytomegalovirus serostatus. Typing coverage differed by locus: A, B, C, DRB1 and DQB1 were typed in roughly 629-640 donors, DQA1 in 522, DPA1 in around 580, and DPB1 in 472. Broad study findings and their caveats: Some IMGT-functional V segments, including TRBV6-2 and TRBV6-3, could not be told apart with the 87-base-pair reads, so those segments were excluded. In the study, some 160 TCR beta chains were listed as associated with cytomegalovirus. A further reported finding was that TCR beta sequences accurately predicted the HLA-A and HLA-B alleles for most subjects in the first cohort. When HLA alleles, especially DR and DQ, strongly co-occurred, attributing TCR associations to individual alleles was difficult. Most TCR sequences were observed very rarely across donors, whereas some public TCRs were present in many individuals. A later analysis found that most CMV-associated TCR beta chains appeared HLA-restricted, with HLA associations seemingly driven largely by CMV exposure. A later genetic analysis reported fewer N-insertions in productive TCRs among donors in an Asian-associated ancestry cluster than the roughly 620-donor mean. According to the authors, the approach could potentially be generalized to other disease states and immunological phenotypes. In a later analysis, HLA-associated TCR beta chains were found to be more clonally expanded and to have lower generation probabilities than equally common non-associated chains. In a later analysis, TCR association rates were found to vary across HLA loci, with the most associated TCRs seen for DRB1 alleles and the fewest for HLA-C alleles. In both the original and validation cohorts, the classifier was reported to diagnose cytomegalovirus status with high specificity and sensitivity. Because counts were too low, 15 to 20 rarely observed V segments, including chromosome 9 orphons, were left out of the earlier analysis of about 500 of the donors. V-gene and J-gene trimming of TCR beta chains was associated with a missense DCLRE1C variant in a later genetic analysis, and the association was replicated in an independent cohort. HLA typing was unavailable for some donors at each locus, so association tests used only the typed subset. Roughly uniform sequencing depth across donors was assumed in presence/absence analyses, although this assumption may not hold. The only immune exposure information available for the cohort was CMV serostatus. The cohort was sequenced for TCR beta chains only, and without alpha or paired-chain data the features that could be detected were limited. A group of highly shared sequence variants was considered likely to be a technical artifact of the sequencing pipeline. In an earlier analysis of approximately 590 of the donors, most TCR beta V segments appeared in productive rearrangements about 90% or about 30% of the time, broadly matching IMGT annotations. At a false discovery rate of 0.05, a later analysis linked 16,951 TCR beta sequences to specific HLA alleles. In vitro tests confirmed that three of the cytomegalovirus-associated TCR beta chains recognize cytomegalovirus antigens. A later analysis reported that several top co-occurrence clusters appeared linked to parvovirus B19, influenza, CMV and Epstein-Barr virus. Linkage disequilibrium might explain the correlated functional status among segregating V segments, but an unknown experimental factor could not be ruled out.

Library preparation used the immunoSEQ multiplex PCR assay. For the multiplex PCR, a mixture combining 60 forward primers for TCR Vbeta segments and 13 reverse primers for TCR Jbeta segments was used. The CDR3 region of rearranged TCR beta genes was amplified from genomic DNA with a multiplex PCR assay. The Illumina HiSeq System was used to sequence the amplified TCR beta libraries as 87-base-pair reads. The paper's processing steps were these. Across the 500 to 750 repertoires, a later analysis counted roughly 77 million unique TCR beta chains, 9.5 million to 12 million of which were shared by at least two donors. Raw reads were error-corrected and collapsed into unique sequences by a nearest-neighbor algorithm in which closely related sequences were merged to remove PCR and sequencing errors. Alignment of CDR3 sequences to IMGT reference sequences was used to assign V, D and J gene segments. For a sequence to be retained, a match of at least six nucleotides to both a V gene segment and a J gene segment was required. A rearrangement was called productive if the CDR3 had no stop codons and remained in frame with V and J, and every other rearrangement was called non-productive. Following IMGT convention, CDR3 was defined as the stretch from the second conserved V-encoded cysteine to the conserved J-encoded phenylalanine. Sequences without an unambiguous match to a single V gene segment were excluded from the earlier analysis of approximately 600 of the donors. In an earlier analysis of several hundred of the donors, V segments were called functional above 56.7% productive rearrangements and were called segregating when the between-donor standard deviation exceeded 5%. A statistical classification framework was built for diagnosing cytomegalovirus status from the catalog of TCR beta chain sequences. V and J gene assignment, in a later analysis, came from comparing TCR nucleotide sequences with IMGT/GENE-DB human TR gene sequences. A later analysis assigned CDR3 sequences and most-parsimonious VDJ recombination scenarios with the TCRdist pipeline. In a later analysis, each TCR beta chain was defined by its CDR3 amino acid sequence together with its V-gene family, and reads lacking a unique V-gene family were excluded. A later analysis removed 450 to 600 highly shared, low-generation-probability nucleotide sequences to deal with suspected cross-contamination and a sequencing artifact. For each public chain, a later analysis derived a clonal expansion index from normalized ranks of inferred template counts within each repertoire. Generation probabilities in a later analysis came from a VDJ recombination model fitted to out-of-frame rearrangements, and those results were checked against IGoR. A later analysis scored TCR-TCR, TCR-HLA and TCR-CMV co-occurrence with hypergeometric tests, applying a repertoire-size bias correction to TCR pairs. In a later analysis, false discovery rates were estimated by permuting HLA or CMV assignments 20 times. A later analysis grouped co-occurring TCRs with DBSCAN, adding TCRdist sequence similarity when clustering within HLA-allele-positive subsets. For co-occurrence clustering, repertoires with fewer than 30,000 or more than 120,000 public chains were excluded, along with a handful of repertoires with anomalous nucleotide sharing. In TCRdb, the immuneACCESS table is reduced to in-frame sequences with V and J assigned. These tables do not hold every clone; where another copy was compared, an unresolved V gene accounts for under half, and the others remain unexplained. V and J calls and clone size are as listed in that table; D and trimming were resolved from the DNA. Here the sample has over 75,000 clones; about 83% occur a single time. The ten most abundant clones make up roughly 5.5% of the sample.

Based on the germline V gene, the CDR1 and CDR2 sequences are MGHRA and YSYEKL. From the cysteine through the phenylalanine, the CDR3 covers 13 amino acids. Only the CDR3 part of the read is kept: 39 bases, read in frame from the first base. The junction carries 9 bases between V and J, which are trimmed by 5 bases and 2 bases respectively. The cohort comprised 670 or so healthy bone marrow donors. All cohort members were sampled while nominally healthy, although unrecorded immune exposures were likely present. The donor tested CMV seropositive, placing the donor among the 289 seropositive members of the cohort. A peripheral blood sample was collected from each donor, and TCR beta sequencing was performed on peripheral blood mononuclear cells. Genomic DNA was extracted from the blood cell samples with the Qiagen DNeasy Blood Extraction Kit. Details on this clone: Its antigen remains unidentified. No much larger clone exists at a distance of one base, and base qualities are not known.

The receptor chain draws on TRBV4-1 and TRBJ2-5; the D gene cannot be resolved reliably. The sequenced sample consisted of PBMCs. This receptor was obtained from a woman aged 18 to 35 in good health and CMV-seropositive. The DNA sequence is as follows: TGCGCCAGCAGCTTCCGCGAGCAAGAGACCCAGTACTTC. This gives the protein CASSFREQETQYF.